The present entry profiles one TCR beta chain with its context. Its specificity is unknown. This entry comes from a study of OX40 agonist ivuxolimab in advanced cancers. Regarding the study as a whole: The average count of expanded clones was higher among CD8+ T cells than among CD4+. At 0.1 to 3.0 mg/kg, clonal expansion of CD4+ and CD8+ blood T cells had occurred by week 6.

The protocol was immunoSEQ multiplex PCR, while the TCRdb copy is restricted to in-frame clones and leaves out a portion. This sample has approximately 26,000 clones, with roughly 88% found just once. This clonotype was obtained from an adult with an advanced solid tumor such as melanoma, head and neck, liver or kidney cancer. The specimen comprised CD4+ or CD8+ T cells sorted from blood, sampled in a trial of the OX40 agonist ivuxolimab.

CDR3 DNA: TGTGCCACCAGCAGGGACAGGGGAATTTACAATGAGCAGTTCTTC. It yields the protein CATSRDRGIYNEQFF. The chain carries TRBV15 and TRBJ2-1, with 9 positions matching TRBD1. Germline V gene data show CDR1 as LNHNV and CDR2 as YYDKDF (reference sequence). This CDR3 contains 15 residues. The V and J ends lost 3 bases and 4 bases, in that order; junction bases with no gene match: 4.